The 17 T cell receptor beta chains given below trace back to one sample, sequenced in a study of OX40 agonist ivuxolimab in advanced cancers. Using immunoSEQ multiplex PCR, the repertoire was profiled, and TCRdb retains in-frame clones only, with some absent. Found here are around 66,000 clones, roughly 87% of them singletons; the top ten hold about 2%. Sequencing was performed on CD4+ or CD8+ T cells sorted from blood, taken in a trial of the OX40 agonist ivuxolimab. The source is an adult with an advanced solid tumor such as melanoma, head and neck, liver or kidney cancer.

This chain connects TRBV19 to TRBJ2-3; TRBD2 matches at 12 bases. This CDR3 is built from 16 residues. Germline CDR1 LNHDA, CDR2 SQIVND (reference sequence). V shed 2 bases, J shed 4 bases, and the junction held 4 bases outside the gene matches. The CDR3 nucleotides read TGTGCCAGTAGTATATTGACTAGCGGGAGCGCAGATACGCAGTATTTT. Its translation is CASSILTSGSADTQYF.

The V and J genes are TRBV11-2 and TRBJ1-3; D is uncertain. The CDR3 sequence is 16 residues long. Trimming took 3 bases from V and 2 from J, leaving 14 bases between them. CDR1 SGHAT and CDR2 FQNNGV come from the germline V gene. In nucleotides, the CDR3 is TGTGCCAGCAGCTTTACTGAGGCAGATACTGGAAACACCATATATTTT. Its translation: CASSFTEADTGNTIYF.

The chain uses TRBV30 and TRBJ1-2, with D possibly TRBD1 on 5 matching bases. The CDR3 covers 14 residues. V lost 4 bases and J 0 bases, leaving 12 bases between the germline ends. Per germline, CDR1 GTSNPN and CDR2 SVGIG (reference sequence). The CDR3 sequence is CAWIRGAANYGYTF. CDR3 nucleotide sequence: TGTGCCTGGATTCGAGGGGCGGCTAACTATGGCTACACCTTC.

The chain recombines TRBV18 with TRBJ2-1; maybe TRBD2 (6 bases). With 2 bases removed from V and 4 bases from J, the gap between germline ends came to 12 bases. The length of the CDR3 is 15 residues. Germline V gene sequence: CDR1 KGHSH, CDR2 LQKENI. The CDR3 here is CASSPIREAYNEQFF. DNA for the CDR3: TGTGCCAGCTCACCAATCAGGGAGGCTTACAATGAGCAGTTCTTC.

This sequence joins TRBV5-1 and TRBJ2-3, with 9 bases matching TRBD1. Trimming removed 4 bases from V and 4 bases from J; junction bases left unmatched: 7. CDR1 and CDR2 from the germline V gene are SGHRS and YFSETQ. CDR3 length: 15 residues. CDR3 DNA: TGCGCCAGCAGCAAGACAGGGGGATACCCAGATACGCAGTATTTT. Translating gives CASSKTGGYPDTQYF.

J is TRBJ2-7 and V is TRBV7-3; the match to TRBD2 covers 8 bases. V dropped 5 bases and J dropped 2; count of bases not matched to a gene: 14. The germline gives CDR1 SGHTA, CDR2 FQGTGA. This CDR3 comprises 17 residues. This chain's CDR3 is CASSQGMGLGGTYEQYF. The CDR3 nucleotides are TGTGCCAGCAGCCAGGGTATGGGACTAGGGGGGACCTACGAGCAGTACTTC.

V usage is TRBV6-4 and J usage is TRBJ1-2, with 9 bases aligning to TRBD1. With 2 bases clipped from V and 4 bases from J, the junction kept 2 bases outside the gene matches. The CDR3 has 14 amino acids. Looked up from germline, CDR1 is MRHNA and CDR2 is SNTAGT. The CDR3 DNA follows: TGTGCCAGCAGTGACGGGACAGGGTCCTATGGCTACACCTTC. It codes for CASSDGTGSYGYTF.

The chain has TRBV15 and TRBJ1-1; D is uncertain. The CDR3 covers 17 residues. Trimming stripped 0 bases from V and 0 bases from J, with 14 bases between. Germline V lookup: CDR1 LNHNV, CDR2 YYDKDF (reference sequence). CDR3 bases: TGTGCCACCAGCAGAGATATCCGGGATAGTATGAACACTGAAGCTTTCTTT. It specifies CATSRDIRDSMNTEAFF.

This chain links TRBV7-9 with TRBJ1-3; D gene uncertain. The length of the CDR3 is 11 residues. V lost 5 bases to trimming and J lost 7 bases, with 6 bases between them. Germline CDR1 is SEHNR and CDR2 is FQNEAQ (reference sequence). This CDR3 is CASSGGNTIYF. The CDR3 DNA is TGTGCCAGCAGCGGAGGGAACACCATATATTTT. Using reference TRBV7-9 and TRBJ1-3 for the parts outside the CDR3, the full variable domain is DTGVSQNPRHKITKRGQNVTFRCDPISEHNRLYWYRQTLGQGPEFLTYFQNEAQLEKSRLLSDRFSAERPKGSFSTLEIQRTEQGDSAMYLCASSGGNTIYFGEGSWLTVV.

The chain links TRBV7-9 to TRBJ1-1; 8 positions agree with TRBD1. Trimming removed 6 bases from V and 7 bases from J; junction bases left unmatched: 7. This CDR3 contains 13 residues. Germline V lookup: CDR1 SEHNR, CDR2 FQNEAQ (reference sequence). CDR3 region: CASRLTDRGEAFF. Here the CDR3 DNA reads TGTGCCAGCAGATTAACCGACAGGGGTGAAGCTTTCTTT. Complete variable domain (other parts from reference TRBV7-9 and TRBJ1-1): DTGVSQNPRHKITKRGQNVTFRCDPISEHNRLYWYRQTLGQGPEFLTYFQNEAQLEKSRLLSDRFSAERPKGSFSTLEIQRTEQGDSAMYLCASRLTDRGEAFFGQGTRLTVV.

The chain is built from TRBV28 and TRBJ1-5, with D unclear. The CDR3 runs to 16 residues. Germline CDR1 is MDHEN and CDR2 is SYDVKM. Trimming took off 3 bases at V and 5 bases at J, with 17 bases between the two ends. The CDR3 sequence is CASSFLGRRTHQPQHF. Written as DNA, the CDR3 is TGTGCCAGCAGTTTTTTAGGGAGACGGACCCATCAGCCCCAGCATTTT.

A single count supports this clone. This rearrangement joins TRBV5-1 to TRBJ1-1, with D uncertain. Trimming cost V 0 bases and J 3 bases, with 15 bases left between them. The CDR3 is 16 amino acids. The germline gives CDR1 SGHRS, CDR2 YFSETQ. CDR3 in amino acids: CASSLGDLVADTEAFF. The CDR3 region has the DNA TGCGCCAGCAGCTTGGGGGATTTAGTAGCGGACACTGAAGCTTTCTTT.

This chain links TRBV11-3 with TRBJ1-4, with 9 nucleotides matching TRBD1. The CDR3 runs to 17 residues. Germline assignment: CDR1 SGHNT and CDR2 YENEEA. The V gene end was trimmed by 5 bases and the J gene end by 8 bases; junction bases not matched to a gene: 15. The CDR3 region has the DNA TGTGCCAGCAGCCTCGGGACAGGGCTGGCCACGAGGGAAAAACTGTTTTTT. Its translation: CASSLGTGLATREKLFF.

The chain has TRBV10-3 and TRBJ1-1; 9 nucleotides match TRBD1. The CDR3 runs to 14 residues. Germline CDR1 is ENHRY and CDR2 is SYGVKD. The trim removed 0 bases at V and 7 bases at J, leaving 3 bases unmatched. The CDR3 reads CAISESGQGGEAFF. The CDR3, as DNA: TGTGCCATCAGTGAGTCGGGACAGGGAGGTGAAGCTTTCTTT.

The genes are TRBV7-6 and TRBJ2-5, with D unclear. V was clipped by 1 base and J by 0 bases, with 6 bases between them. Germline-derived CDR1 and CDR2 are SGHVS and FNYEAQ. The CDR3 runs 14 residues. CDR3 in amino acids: CASSLGAYQETQYF. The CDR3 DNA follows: TGTGCCAGCAGCTTAGGGGCATACCAAGAGACCCAGTACTTC.

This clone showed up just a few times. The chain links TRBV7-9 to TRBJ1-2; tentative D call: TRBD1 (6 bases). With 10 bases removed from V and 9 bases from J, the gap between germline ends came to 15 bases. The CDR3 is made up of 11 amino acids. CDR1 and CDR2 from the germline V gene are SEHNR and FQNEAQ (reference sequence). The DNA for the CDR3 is TGTGCCATCCAATCGACAGGTCGCTACACCTTC. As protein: CAIQSTGRYTF.

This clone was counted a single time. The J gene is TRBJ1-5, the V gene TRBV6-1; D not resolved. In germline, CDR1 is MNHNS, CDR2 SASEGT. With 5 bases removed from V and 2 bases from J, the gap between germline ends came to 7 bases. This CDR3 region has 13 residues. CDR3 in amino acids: CASSSERNQPQHF. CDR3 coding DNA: TGTGCCAGCAGTTCAGAACGCAATCAGCCCCAGCATTTT.